The 27 T cell receptor beta chains below come from one sample, sequenced in a study of PD-L1 blockade in urothelial cancer. Here immunoSEQ multiplex PCR was the method, and the copy in TCRdb shows in-frame clones only, minus some. Of over 50,000 clones listed, about 82% were seen once; the top ten hold 2.9%. This specimen was PBMCs, taken around atezolizumab (anti-PD-L1) treatment. The receptor set was obtained from a man aged 50 or older with urothelial cancer.

The chain recombines TRBV7-2 with TRBJ2-7; D uncertain. The CDR3 contains 15 residues. Per the germline V gene, CDR1 is SGHTA and CDR2 is FQGNSA. Trimming cost V 0 bases and J 0 bases, with 9 bases left between them. The CDR3 here is CASSLAPVYSYEQYF. The CDR3, as DNA: TGTGCCAGCAGCTTAGCCCCGGTTTACTCCTACGAGCAGTACTTC.

This chain connects TRBV28 to TRBJ2-3; TRBD2 agrees at 13 bases. Germline assignment: CDR1 MDHEN and CDR2 SYDVKM. The J segment lost 4 bases and the V segment lost 7 bases, leaving 17 bases of the junction unmatched. The length of the CDR3 is 19 residues. The CDR3: CASIPSIGTSGTSPDTQYF. The DNA of the CDR3 is TGTGCCAGCATTCCAAGTATCGGGACTAGCGGGACGTCCCCAGATACGCAGTATTTT.

The chain uses TRBV18 and TRBJ2-7, with TRBD2 as a possible D gene (6 bases). V gave up 1 base and J gave up 3 bases, with 13 bases separating them. This CDR3 comprises 15 residues. CDR1 is KGHSH and CDR2 is LQKENI in the germline V gene. The CDR3, as DNA: TGTGCCAGCTCACCACATGGACTACAAATCTACGAGCAGTACTTC. It translates to CASSPHGLQIYEQYF.

In this sample, this clone turned up once. The chain links TRBV30 to TRBJ2-2; 9 nucleotides align to TRBD2. CDR1 is GTSNPN, CDR2 SVGIG, per germline (reference sequence). The CDR3 is made up of 16 amino acids. V trimming: 2 bases; J trimming: 6 bases; junction bases outside the gene matches: 10. CDR3 protein: CAWSRIAGVWAGELFF. The DNA of the CDR3 is TGTGCCTGGAGTCGAATAGCGGGAGTTTGGGCCGGGGAGCTGTTTTTT.

This chain connects TRBV2 to TRBJ1-4, with D uncertain. This CDR3 has 11 residues. Deletions cut 4 bases from V and 8 bases from J, with 5 bases between. Germline CDR1 is SNHLY and CDR2 is FYNNEI. CDR3 nucleotide sequence: TGTGCCAGCAGTGGTAAAGAAAAACTGTTTTTT. Amino acids: CASSGKEKLFF.

DNA of the CDR3: TGTGCCAGCAGCGTAGCTTACGGGGAGCTGTTTTTT. It specifies CASSVAYGELFF. The genes are TRBV9 and TRBJ2-2; no firm D call. This CDR3 contains 12 residues. Germline CDR1 is SGDLS and CDR2 is YYNGEE. Between the trimmed V and J ends, which lost 0 bases and 7 bases, there was a span of 4 bases.

This chain connects TRBV28 to TRBJ1-5; D gene uncertain. V lost 1 base and J lost 3, with 13 bases in between. This CDR3 has 16 amino acids. The germline V gene encodes CDR1 MDHEN and CDR2 SYDVKM. CDR3 coding DNA: TGTGCCAGCAGTTTATATCTCGTTAATAACAATCAGCCCCAGCATTTT. Its protein is CASSLYLVNNNQPQHF.

The chain couples TRBV25-1 to TRBJ2-4; 7 nucleotides match TRBD1. This CDR3 has 15 amino acids. The J segment lost 0 bases and the V segment lost 6 bases, leaving 5 bases of the junction unmatched. Germline loops: CDR1 MGHDK, CDR2 SYGVNS. For the CDR3, the DNA is TGTGCCAGCAGAGAGACAGGGCTAGCCAAAAACATTCAGTACTTC. It encodes CASRETGLAKNIQYF.

The chain links TRBV4-1 to TRBJ1-2; D is unresolved. The V gene's germline CDR1 is MGHRA and CDR2 YSYEKL. The CDR3 runs 13 residues. Deletions cut 1 base from V and 8 bases from J, with 11 bases between. In DNA, the CDR3 is TGCGCCAGCAGCCAAGGTTCTACCCTGGGCTACACCTTC. Translating gives CASSQGSTLGYTF.

V and J are TRBV2 and TRBJ2-7; 7 bases fit TRBD1. CDR1 is SNHLY and CDR2 is FYNNEI in the germline V gene. This CDR3 has 14 amino acids. The ends lost 6 bases at V and 0 bases at J; junction bases unmatched: 5. CDR3 loop: CASRLDRPSYEQYF. The DNA of the CDR3 is TGTGCCAGCAGGCTGGACAGGCCCTCCTACGAGCAGTACTTC.

In DNA, the CDR3 is TGTGCCTGGAGTGATCGGCGGATGTTGAACACTGAAGCTTTCTTT. It is translated as CAWSDRRMLNTEAFF. The chain couples TRBV30 to TRBJ1-1, with D unclear. CDR1 and CDR2 (germline): GTSNPN, SVGIG (reference sequence). V gave up 1 base and J gave up 0 bases, with 12 bases separating them. This CDR3 region has 15 residues.

The rearrangement links TRBV5-1 to TRBJ2-6; D unclear. Per the germline V gene, CDR1 is SGHRS and CDR2 is YFSETQ. The CDR3 totals 18 residues. The V end lost 2 bases, the J end lost 2 bases, and 17 bases lay between the germline ends. The CDR3 DNA reads TGCGCCAGCAGCTTCCGACTGGTCGCGGTGACTGGGGCCAACGTCCTGACTTTC. Protein: CASSFRLVAVTGANVLTF.

This clone was picked up one time. The genes are TRBV5-6 and TRBJ2-5, with a tentative D call TRBD1 (5 bases). Looked up from germline, CDR1 is SGHDT and CDR2 is YYEEEE. The CDR3 extends over 13 amino acids. Trimming took off 4 bases at V and 2 bases at J, with 9 bases between the two ends. CDR3 sequence: CASSRQIQETQYF. In DNA, the CDR3 is TGTGCCAGCAGCCGACAGATACAAGAGACCCAGTACTTC.

This clone was recorded once. The chain links TRBV7-2 to TRBJ2-5; 9 bases match TRBD2. V lost 1 base, J lost 4 bases, and 1 base stayed unmatched. Germline assignment: CDR1 SGHTA and CDR2 FQGNSA. The CDR3 is 14 amino acids. Here the CDR3 DNA reads TGTGCCAGCAGCTTAGTACTAGCGGGAGAGACCCAGTACTTC. Amino acids: CASSLVLAGETQYF.

The chain combines TRBV2 with TRBJ2-7; TRBD2 aligns across 10 bases. The CDR3 covers 15 residues. Germline V gene lookup returns CDR1 SNHLY and CDR2 FYNNEI. Germline trimming cut 8 bases from V and 5 bases from J; bases unmatched to any gene: 12. This CDR3 is CASSHPGLATNEQYF. The DNA of the CDR3 is TGTGCCAGCTCCCACCCGGGACTAGCGACAAACGAGCAGTACTTC.

The chain employs TRBV20-1 and TRBJ2-7; 8 nucleotides match TRBD2. Trimming removed 7 bases from V and 3 bases from J; junction bases left unmatched: 2. The V gene's germline CDR1 is DFQATT and CDR2 SNEGSKA (reference sequence). The CDR3 runs to 11 residues. Here the CDR3 DNA reads TGCAGTGAAAGCGGGAGCTACGAGCAGTACTTC. Encoded protein: CSESGSYEQYF.

V gene TRBV11-2 combines with J gene TRBJ1-2, with a weak D call TRBD1 (6 bases). Germline V lookup: CDR1 SGHAT, CDR2 FQNNGV. Trimming pared 5 bases from V and 0 bases from J, leaving 13 bases between. CDR3 length equals 15 residues. The chain's CDR3 is CASSGGGGPNYGYTF. In nucleotides, the CDR3 is TGTGCCAGCAGCGGCGGGGGGGGGCCTAACTATGGCTACACCTTC.

This rearrangement joins TRBV5-1 to TRBJ1-2, with D unclear. V was clipped by 0 bases and J by 7 bases, with 10 bases between them. Germline V gene data show CDR1 as SGHRS and CDR2 as YFSETQ. This CDR3 has 13 amino acids. CDR3 residues: CASSLESVGGYTF. The CDR3, as DNA: TGCGCCAGCAGCTTGGAGTCCGTCGGTGGCTACACCTTC. The full variable domain, with the rest looked up from reference TRBV5-1 and TRBJ1-2, is KAGVTQTPRYLIKTRGQQVTLSCSPISGHRSVSWYQQTPGQGLQFLFEYFSETQRNKGNFPGRFSGRQFSNSRSEMNVSTLELGDSALYLCASSLESVGGYTFGSGTRLTVV.

The table lists this clone with a few counts. This chain uses TRBV10-3 with TRBJ1-5, with 9 positions matching TRBD1. Germline assignment: CDR1 ENHRY and CDR2 SYGVKD. Trimming took 5 bases from V and 7 from J; bases not matched to a gene: 6. The CDR3 length is 14 residues. This CDR3 is CAISTGGSGQPQHF. The CDR3 nucleotides read TGTGCCATCAGTACAGGGGGCAGCGGGCAGCCCCAGCATTTT.

This clone was seen only a few times. The rearrangement uses TRBV7-9 and TRBJ1-2, with TRBD1 matching over 10 bases. The germline V gene has CDR1 SEHNR and CDR2 FQNEAQ (reference sequence). With 5 bases clipped from V and 10 bases from J, the junction kept 7 bases outside the gene matches. This CDR3 region has 13 residues. CDR3 in amino acids: CASSPRDRGDYTF. The CDR3 DNA reads TGTGCCAGCAGCCCGAGGGACAGGGGAGACTACACCTTC.

The chain employs TRBV5-6 and TRBJ2-5; 9 nucleotides match TRBD2. Looked up from germline, CDR1 is SGHDT and CDR2 is YYEEEE. The CDR3 spans 16 residues. Trimming cost V 5 bases and J 1 base; bases outside gene matches: 9. CDR3 region: CASSRRLAAIQETQYF. The CDR3 DNA reads as TGTGCCAGCAGTCGTAGACTAGCGGCCATCCAAGAGACCCAGTACTTC.

The chain employs TRBV7-9 and TRBJ2-7; maybe TRBD1 (6 bases). Germline lookup yields CDR1 SEHNR and CDR2 FQNEAQ (reference sequence). The CDR3 contains 13 residues. Trimming removed 6 bases at V and 3 bases at J, with 12 bases between. This CDR3 is CASSPRDNYEQYF. In DNA, the CDR3 is TGTGCCAGCAGTCCCCGGGACAACTACGAGCAGTACTTC.

The chain recombines TRBV2 with TRBJ1-1; the match to TRBD1 covers 8 bases. There are 15 residues in the CDR3. Per the germline V gene, CDR1 is SNHLY and CDR2 is FYNNEI. V gave up 6 bases and J gave up 4 bases; unmatched junction bases: 10. The CDR3 loop is CASRGQGVLGTEAFF. The CDR3 bases are TGTGCCAGCAGAGGACAGGGAGTGTTGGGCACTGAAGCTTTCTTT.

The gene calls are TRBV7-9 and TRBJ2-1; TRBD1 is a possible D gene (6 bases). Trimming cost V 3 bases and J 2 bases, with 14 bases left between them. CDR1 is SEHNR and CDR2 is FQNEAQ in the germline V gene (reference sequence). The CDR3 consists of 16 residues. CDR3 in amino acids: CASSFWRAGAYNEQFF. CDR3 sequence (DNA): TGTGCCAGCAGCTTCTGGCGGGCAGGGGCCTACAATGAGCAGTTCTTC.

This sequence joins TRBV5-1 and TRBJ1-1, with TRBD1 matching 8 bases. CDR3 length equals 14 residues. J lost 1 base, V lost 4 bases, and 3 bases had no gene match. The V gene's germline CDR1 is SGHRS and CDR2 YFSETQ. CDR3 DNA: TGCGCCAGCAGCGCCCAGGGGGCGAACACTGAAGCTTTCTTT. Residues: CASSAQGANTEAFF.

The chain has TRBV7-2 and TRBJ1-1; possible D gene TRBD1, 5 bases. CDR3 length: 16 amino acids. V was shortened by 2 bases and J by 5 bases, with 18 bases between the two germline ends. Germline V gene data show CDR1 as SGHTA and CDR2 as FQGNSA. In DNA, the CDR3 is TGTGCCAGCAGCTTAAAGAGAAGCGCGGGGGGGACTGAAGCTTTCTTT. It is translated as CASSLKRSAGGTEAFF.

The genes are TRBV30 and TRBJ2-5, with 8 bases matching TRBD2. CDR1 and CDR2 (germline): GTSNPN, SVGIG (reference sequence). The trim removed 1 base at V and 4 bases at J, leaving 2 bases unmatched. The CDR3 runs to 13 residues. The CDR3 here is CAWSGLAGETQYF. The DNA for the CDR3 is TGTGCCTGGAGTGGTCTAGCGGGAGAGACCCAGTACTTC. Supplemented by reference TRBV30 and TRBJ2-5, the full variable domain reads SQTIHQWPATLVQPVGSPLSLECTVEGTSNPNLYWYRQAAGRGLQLLFYSVGIGQISSEVPQNLSASRPQDRQFILSSKKLLLSDSGFYLCAWSGLAGETQYFGPGTRLLVL.